This TCR beta chain stems from a study of graft-versus-host responses after intestinal transplantation. Assay used: immunoSEQ multiplex PCR; TCRdb lists only in-frame clones, some missing. The table lists 85,000 to 100,000 clones, about 93% of them singletons. The CDR3 is 15 amino acids. The trim removed 1 base at V and 4 bases at J, leaving 7 bases unmatched. Germline assignment: CDR1 LGHNA and CDR2 YSLEER. As concerns this clone: Its specificity is not known.

V and J are TRBV4-3 and TRBJ2-7; 7 nucleotides match TRBD2. The specimen comprised unstimulated CD8+ T cells sorted from spleen or lymph node cells, sampled before intestinal transplant. The clonotype comes from a human donor who received an intestinal transplant. CDR3 sequence: CASSQVSSGVYEQYF. CDR3 nucleotide sequence: TGCGCCAGCAGCCAAGTTTCTAGCGGAGTTTACGAGCAGTACTTC.